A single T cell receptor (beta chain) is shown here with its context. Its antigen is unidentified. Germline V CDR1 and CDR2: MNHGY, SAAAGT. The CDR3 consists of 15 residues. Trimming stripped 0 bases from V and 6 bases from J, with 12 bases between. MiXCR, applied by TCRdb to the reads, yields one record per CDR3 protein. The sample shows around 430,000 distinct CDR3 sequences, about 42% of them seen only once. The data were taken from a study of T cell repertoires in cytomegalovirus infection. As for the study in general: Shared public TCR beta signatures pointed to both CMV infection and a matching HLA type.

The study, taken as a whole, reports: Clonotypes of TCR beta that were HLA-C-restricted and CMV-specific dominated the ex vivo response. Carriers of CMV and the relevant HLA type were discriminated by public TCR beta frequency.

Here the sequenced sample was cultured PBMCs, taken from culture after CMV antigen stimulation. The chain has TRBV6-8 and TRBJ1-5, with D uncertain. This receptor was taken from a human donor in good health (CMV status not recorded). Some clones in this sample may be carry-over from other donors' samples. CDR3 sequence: CASSYSSGIGQPQHF. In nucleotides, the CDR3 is TGTGCCAGCAGTTACTCGTCAGGAATTGGTCAGCCCCAGCATTTT.